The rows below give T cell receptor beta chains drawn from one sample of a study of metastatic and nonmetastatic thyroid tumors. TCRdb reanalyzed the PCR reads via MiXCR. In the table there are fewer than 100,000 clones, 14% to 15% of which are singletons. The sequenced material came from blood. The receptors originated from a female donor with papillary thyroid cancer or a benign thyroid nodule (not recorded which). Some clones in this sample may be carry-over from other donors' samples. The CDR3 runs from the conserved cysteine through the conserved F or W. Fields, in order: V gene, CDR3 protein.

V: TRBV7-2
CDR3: CASSLELRGVYTF

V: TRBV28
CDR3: CASRYPRGNTEAFF

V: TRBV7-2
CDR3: CASGGRTGNNEQFF

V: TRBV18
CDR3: CASSPQQGEGGNTIYF

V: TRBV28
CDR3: CASSTWTGPNYGYTF

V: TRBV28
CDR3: CASSLGQGSNQPQHF

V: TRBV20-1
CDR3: CSARRGQGHEKLFF

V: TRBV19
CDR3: CASSIVHRGVSNQPQHF

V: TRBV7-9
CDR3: CASSSGGVKETQYF

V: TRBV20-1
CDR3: CSASEATISSYEQYF

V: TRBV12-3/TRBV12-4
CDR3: CASSWGLSRGFTGELFF

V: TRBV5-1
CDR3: CASSPEGGLVTEAFF

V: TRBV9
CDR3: CASSASLGQGLNEQFF

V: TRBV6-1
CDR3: CASTYRTAGRNSPLHF

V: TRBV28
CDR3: CASIPGTRCSYEQYF

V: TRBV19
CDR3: CASSDPSGTAHEQFF

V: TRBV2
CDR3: CASSLTGERVAEAFF

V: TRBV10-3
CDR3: CAISEDWGLAGGSSTDTQYF

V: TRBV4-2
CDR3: CASSPRTESSYEQYF

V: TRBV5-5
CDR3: CASSFGEGSQPQHF

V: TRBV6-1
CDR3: CASSVQGGTYEQYF

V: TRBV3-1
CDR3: CASSQDPRGFNEQYF

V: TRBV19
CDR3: CASSIGVADETQYF

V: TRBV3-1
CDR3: CASSQVEEETQYF

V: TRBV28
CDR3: CASSPDLASGKDTQYF

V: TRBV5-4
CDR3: CASSFVGADRLINSPLHF

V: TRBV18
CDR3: CASSQGDIGDEQYF

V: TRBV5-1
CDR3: CASSRDRASSLAKNIQYF

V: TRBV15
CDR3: CATSREPNTDTQYF

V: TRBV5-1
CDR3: CASSSGQHPNSYNEQFF

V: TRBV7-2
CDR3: CASSLGDTDTQYF

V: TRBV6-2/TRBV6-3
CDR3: CASSYVAGGPHTGELFF

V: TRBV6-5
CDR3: CASIFKWFRGPGDSPLHF

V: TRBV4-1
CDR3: CASSQPRQGRYEQYF

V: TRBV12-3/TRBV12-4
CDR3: CASTEVDSTYEQYF

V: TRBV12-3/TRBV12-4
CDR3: CASSKAGGAVYEQYF

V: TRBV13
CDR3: CASTPWAGKSSPLHF

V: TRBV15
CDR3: CATSRDGYDEQYF

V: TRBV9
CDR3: CASSVPGAGNTIYF

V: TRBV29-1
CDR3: CSVSSGGSYNEQFF

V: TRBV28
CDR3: CASSFSGISETQYF

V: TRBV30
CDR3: CAWTPPDGYTF

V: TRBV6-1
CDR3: CASSEVIGVGGTEAFF

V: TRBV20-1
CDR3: CSARDPLTAAINSPLHF

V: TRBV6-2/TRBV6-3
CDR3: CASIYMSWASGGYQQYF

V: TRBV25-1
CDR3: CASSPPLSRTVRDSYNEQFF

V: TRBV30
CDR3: CAWTSLRGGYEQYF

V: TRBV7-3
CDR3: CASSPTRSSSYNEQFF